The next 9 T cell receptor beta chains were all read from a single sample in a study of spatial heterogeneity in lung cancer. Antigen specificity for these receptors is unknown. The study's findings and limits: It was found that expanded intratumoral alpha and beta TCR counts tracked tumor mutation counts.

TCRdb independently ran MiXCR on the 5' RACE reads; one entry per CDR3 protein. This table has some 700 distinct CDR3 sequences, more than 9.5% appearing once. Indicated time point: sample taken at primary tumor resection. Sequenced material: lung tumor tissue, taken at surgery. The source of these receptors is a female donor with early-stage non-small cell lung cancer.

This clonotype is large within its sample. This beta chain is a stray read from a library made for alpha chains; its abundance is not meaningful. The CDR3 sequence is CASSVDWGAETQYF. The CDR3, as DNA: TGTGCCAGCAGCGTAGATTGGGGCGCGGAGACCCAGTACTTC. The chain employs TRBV9 and TRBJ2-5; D possibly corresponds to TRBD1 (5 bases). V was shortened by 0 bases and J by 5 bases, with 11 bases between the two germline ends. The length of the CDR3 is 14 residues. Germline CDR1 SGDLS, CDR2 YYNGEE.

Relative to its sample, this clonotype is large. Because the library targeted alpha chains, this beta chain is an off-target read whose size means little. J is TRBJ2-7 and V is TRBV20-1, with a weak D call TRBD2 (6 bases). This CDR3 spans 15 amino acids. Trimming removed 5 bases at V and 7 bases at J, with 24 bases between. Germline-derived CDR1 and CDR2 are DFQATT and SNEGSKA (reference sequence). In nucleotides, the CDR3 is TGCAGTGCTTATACAGGAGGAGGGAGCCCGGGGGAGCAGTACTTC. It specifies CSAYTGGGSPGEQYF.

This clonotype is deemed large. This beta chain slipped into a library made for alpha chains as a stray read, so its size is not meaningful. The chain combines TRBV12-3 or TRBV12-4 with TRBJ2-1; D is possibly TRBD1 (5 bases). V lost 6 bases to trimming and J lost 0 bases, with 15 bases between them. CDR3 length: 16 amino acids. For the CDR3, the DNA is TGTGCCAGCAGCAAAGCAGGGTTCAGCTCCTACAATGAGCAGTTCTTC. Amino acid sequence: CASSKAGFSSYNEQFF.

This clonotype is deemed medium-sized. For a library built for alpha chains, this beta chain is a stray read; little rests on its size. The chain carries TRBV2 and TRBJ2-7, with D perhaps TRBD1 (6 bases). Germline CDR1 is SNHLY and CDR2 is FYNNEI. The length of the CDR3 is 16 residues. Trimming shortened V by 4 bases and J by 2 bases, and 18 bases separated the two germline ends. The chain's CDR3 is CASSAEATGITYEQYF. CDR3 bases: TGTGCCAGCAGTGCAGAGGCCACAGGGATAACCTACGAGCAGTACTTC.

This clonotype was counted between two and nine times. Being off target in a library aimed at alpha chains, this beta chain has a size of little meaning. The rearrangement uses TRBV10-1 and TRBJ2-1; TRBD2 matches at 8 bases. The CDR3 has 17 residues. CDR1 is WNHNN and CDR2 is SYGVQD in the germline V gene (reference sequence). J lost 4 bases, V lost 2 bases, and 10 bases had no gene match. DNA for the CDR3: TGCGCCAGCAGTGAGGCCCAGCGGGAGAGTCGGTACAATGAGCAGTTCTTC. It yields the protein CASSEAQRESRYNEQFF.

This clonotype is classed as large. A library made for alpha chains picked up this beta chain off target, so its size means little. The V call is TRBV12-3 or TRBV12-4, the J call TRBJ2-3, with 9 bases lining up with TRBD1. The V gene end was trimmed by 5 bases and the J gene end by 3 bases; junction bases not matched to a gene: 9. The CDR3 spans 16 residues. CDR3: CASSPGTGYVTDTQYF. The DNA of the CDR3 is TGTGCCAGCAGTCCCGGGACAGGGTACGTTACAGATACGCAGTATTTT.

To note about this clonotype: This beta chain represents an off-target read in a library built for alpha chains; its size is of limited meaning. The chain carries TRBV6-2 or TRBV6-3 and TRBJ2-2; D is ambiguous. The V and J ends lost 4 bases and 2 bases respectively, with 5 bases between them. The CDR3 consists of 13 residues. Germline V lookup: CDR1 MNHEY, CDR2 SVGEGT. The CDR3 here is CASSSTNTGELFF. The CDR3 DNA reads TGTGCCAGCAGTTCCACTAACACCGGGGAGCTGTTTTTT.

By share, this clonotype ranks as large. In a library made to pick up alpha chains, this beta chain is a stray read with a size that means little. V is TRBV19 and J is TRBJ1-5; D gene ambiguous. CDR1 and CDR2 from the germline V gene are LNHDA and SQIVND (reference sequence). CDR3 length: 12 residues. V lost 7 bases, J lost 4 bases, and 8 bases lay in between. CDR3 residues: CASKAENQPQHF. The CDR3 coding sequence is TGTGCCAGTAAGGCCGAGAATCAGCCCCAGCATTTT.

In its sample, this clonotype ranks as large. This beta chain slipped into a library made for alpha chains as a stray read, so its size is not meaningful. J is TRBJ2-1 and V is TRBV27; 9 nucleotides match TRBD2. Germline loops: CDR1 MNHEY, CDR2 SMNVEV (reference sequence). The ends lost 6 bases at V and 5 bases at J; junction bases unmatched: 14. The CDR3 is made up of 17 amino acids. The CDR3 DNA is TGTGCCAGCAGCCTGGGATTCCGCGGGAGGGAGAACAATGAGCAGTTCTTC. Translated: CASSLGFRGRENNEQFF.